A single sample gave rise to the 16 T cell receptor beta chains below, sequenced in a study of identical twins. TCRdb passed the 5' RACE reads through MiXCR, listing each CDR3 protein once. This sample yields approximately 590,000 distinct CDR3 sequences, of which 9.6% are seen a single time; approximately 3.2% belongs to the top ten. The same data also went into a second study, on yellow fever vaccine responses in identical twins.

The sequenced sample was PBMCs. Receptors were obtained from a woman between 18 and 30 years old in good health.

This clonotype came up a few times. The chain couples TRBV6-2 or TRBV6-3 to TRBJ2-7, with TRBD1 as a possible D gene (6 bases). This CDR3 contains 13 residues. Germline V gene sequence: CDR1 MNHEY, CDR2 SVGEGT. With 4 bases removed from V and 5 bases from J, the gap between germline ends came to 12 bases. In DNA form, the CDR3 reads TGTGCCAGCAGTTCCATTTCAGGGGACGAGCAGTACTTC. It codes for CASSSISGDEQYF.

This clonotype came up many times. This chain uses TRBV6-5 with TRBJ1-1; no reliable D call. V lost 2 bases to trimming and J lost 1 base, with 8 bases between them. The CDR3 totals 14 residues. CDR1 and CDR2 (germline): MNHEY, SVGAGI. The CDR3 DNA follows: TGTGCCAGCAGTTACCAGACGGCGAACACTGAAGCTTTCTTT. Translating gives CASSYQTANTEAFF.

The CDR3 nucleotides are TGTGCCAGCAGATCACAGGGGACCGGGGAGCTGTTTTTT. As protein: CASRSQGTGELFF. The chain is built from TRBV7-3 and TRBJ2-2, with TRBD1 matching 7 bases. In germline, CDR1 is SGHTA, CDR2 FQGTGA. The CDR3 length is 13 residues. With 6 bases clipped from V and 5 bases from J, the junction kept 3 bases outside the gene matches.

This clonotype was recorded many times. The CDR3 sequence is CASSDGSGHSNEQFF. The DNA for the CDR3 is TGTGCCAGCAGTGACGGTAGCGGGCACTCCAATGAGCAGTTCTTC. The J gene is TRBJ2-1, the V gene TRBV6-4; 7 nucleotides align to TRBD2. CDR1 MRHNA and CDR2 SNTAGT come from the germline V gene. Germline trimming cut 2 bases from V and 6 bases from J; bases unmatched to any gene: 7. This CDR3 comprises 15 residues.

Many counts were recorded for this clonotype. The chain combines TRBV12-3 or TRBV12-4 with TRBJ2-1; 11 nucleotides match TRBD2. Germline trimming cut 6 bases from V and 0 bases from J; bases unmatched to any gene: 4. This CDR3 comprises 16 residues. The CDR3 bases are TGTGCCAGCAGGGGCGGACTAGCGGGCTCCTACAATGAGCAGTTCTTC. This codes for CASRGGLAGSYNEQFF.

This CDR3 reads CASSFDRGGNEQYF. CDR3 coding DNA: TGTGCCAGCAGTTTCGACAGGGGTGGCAACGAGCAGTACTTC. The J gene is TRBJ2-7, the V gene TRBV12-3 or TRBV12-4, with 8 nucleotides matching TRBD1. V gave up 3 bases and J gave up 5 bases; unmatched junction bases: 6. The CDR3 is made up of 14 amino acids.

The rearrangement joins TRBV27 to TRBJ2-7; D could derive from TRBD1 or TRBD2 (5 bases each). V was shortened by 4 bases and J by 6 bases, with 10 bases between the two germline ends. Looked up from germline, CDR1 is MNHEY and CDR2 is SMNVEV (reference sequence). The CDR3 has 12 amino acids. CDR3 region: CASSSSGTEQYF. The CDR3 bases are TGTGCCAGCAGTTCATCAGGGACCGAGCAGTACTTC.

This clonotype was seen many times. The CDR3 here is CASSYTGAVSGNTIYF. In DNA, the CDR3 is TGTGCCAGCAGTTACACCGGGGCCGTCTCTGGAAACACCATATATTTT. The chain uses TRBV6-2 or TRBV6-3 and TRBJ1-3; maybe TRBD1 (5 bases). Germline assignment: CDR1 MNHEY and CDR2 SVGEGT. Trimming left V 2 bases short and J 0 bases short, with 11 bases between. The CDR3 covers 16 residues.

The V and J genes are TRBV2 and TRBJ1-6, with D perhaps matching TRBD1 (6 bases). V shed 3 bases and J shed 7 bases, with 16 bases lying between them. There are 16 residues in the CDR3. CDR1 SNHLY and CDR2 FYNNEI come from the germline V gene. Here the CDR3 reads CASSDPWTERNSPLHF. DNA of the CDR3: TGTGCCAGCAGTGACCCGTGGACAGAGCGGAATTCACCCCTCCACTTT. The entire variable domain, with the rest obtained from reference TRBV2 and TRBJ1-6, is as follows: EPEVTQTPSHQVTQMGQEVILRCVPISNHLYFYWYRQILGQKVEFLVSFYNNEISEKSEIFDDQFSVERPDGSNFTLKIRSTKLEDSAMYFCASSDPWTERNSPLHFGNGTRLTVT.

The chain employs TRBV30 and TRBJ2-1, with D possibly called TRBD1 or TRBD2 (5 bases each). This CDR3 comprises 13 residues. CDR1 is GTSNPN, CDR2 SVGIG, per germline (reference sequence). The V and J ends lost 3 bases and 0 bases respectively, with 6 bases between them. The CDR3 DNA is TGTGCCTGGAGGGGGGACTCCTACAATGAGCAGTTCTTC. Protein product: CAWRGDSYNEQFF.

This clonotype was observed a handful of times. This chain joins TRBV20-1 and TRBJ1-4, with 7 bases that match TRBD1. The CDR3 extends over 13 amino acids. V shed 5 bases, J shed 7 bases, and the junction held 7 bases outside the gene matches. In germline, CDR1 is DFQATT, CDR2 SNEGSKA (reference sequence). The CDR3 reads CSARQGWTEKLFF. The CDR3 DNA is TGCAGTGCTCGACAGGGCTGGACTGAAAAACTGTTTTTT.

This clonotype was detected only a few times. The chain combines TRBV9 with TRBJ2-7; either TRBD1 or TRBD2 may supply D (9 bases each). Germline values: CDR1 SGDLS, CDR2 YYNGEE. The CDR3 totals 15 residues. Trimming cost V 3 bases and J 5 bases, with 18 bases left between them. The CDR3 nucleotides read TGTGCCAGCAGCGCTAGCGGGACAGGGATCAACGAGCAGTACTTC. Translated, it gives CASSASGTGINEQYF.

This clonotype was counted between two and nine times. This chain joins TRBV28 and TRBJ1-6; 7 bases are a match to TRBD1. V lost 5 bases, J lost 5 bases, and 15 bases stayed unmatched. CDR3 length: 18 amino acids. Germline loops: CDR1 MDHEN, CDR2 SYDVKM. CDR3 DNA sequence: TGTGCCAGCAGTCTCCCTGACAGGGACTTATTCCATAATTCACCCCTCCACTTT. Residues: CASSLPDRDLFHNSPLHF.

V and J are TRBV12-3 or TRBV12-4 and TRBJ2-3, with 10 nucleotides matching TRBD2. The CDR3 has 17 residues. Losses at the gene ends were 6 bases for V and 0 bases for J; bases not matched to a gene: 9. The CDR3 reads CASSLKLAGGSTDTQYF. CDR3 nucleotide sequence: TGTGCCAGCAGCTTAAAGTTAGCGGGAGGAAGCACAGATACGCAGTATTTT.

V usage is TRBV12-3 or TRBV12-4 and J usage is TRBJ2-1, with D tentatively TRBD1 (5 bases). The CDR3 has 15 residues. V gave up 5 bases and J gave up 6 bases, with 17 bases separating them. The chain's CDR3 is CASSPRTRKSNEQFF. CDR3 nucleotides: TGTGCCAGCAGTCCCCGGACAAGGAAAAGCAATGAGCAGTTCTTC.

This chain uses TRBV12-3 or TRBV12-4 with TRBJ1-3; TRBD1 matches 10 bases. The CDR3 is 14 amino acids. V was pared by 5 bases and J by 4 bases, with 2 bases of the junction left unmatched. The CDR3 region is CASSETGGGNTIYF. The CDR3 DNA reads as TGTGCCAGCAGTGAGACAGGGGGCGGAAACACCATATATTTT.